The clone carrying this T cell receptor beta chain was observed many times. Its specificity is unknown. Each CDR3 protein is one row after TCRdb ran MiXCR on the 5' RACE reads. Counted here are approximately 520,000 distinct CDR3 sequences, about 5.2% occurring once; the ten biggest clones make up approximately 4%. This record belongs to a study of CD8 T cells in ankylosing spondylitis. Study-level points and caveats: A TCR beta motif of several highly homologous variants appeared characteristic of ankylosing spondylitis blood.

This sequence was found in a male donor with ankylosing spondylitis. The specimen sequenced was blood, either unsorted or a sorted T cell fraction (not recorded which).

CDR3 protein: CASSLAGRDGGTEAFF. CDR3 DNA: TGTGCCAGCAGTTTGGCAGGAAGAGACGGAGGCACTGAAGCTTTCTTT. V usage is TRBV12-3 or TRBV12-4 and J usage is TRBJ1-1; D unresolved. The V end was cut by 3 bases, the J end by 4 bases, with 18 bases between. The CDR3 has 16 amino acids.